This T cell receptor beta chain was identified in a study of blood T cell repertoires in COVID-19. Study-level background: COVID-19 samples, acute and convalescent, were from the United States, Italy and Spain. From T cells, B-cell-depleted T cells, or PBMCs came the material, which was cDNA or gDNA.

V lost 6 bases and J 7 bases, leaving 16 bases between the germline ends. Germline V CDR1 and CDR2: MNHEY, SVGAGI. The CDR3 has 14 amino acids. Some clones are missing from TCRdb's copy, which holds only in-frame ones; the method was immunoSEQ multiplex PCR. The sample has about 170,000 clones, approximately 87% seen once. This chain connects TRBV6-5 to TRBJ1-5; the D gene is possibly TRBD1 (6 bases). The specimen sequenced was peripheral blood. The TCR sequence derives from a young man with active or convalescent COVID-19. This CDR3 reads CASRAQGGGQPQHF. The DNA of the CDR3 is TGTGCCAGCAGGGCACAGGGAGGGGGACAGCCCCAGCATTTT.